This record covers a single TCR beta chain. The target antigen is unknown. The CDR3 extends over 15 amino acids. The germline V gene has CDR1 MNHNY and CDR2 SVGAGI (reference sequence). V was clipped by 0 bases and J by 4 bases, with 11 bases between them. Sample-barcoded 5' priming and a J-beta primer mix drove a second PCR of roughly 7 to 11 cycles. TCRdb passed the 5' RACE reads through MiXCR, listing each CDR3 protein once. The table has 710,000 or so distinct CDR3 sequences, 22% seen once; the top ten hold about 22%. The data belong to a study of blood T cells in healthy people across ages. Study details: Per two T cells, about one barcoded beta molecule was captured through template switching.

Study-level points and caveats: In long-lived donors, naive CD4+ cell counts and diversity exceeded those of aged donors.

Russia was home to the donors, healthy Caucasian individuals aged roughly 6 to 100. Investigators took 8.5 to 10 milliliters of peripheral blood from every donor. This clonotype was obtained from a man aged 65 to 79 in good health. The rearrangement joins TRBV6-6 to TRBJ2-3, with D tentatively TRBD2 (5 bases). Sequencing input: blood. The CDR3 nucleotides are TGTGCCAGCAGTTACTCGATTTCTAGCCCAGATACGCAGTATTTT. Translating gives CASSYSISSPDTQYF.